The TCR beta chain described here comes from a study of Ad26.COV2.S vaccination and SARS-CoV-2 variants. The study's findings and limits: Spike-specific TCR breadth was greater in vaccine than placebo recipients. In vaccinated individuals, spike-specific CD8+ and CD4+ T cell responses reportedly displayed substantial breadth.

The CDR3 consists of 13 residues. CDR1 and CDR2 (germline): PRHDT, FYEKMQ (reference sequence). With 0 bases removed from V and 4 bases from J, the gap between germline ends came to 6 bases. Note on this clone: Its matching antigen is unknown.

The assay was immunoSEQ multiplex PCR, and TCRdb's table has in-frame clones only and misses some. The sample yields approximately 400,000 clones, about 90% seen once. The sequence was collected from a human donor who had recovered from COVID-19. The chain is built from TRBV13 and TRBJ1-1; no reliable D call. The starting material was peripheral blood, obtained after recovery from COVID-19. In DNA, the CDR3 is TGTGCCAGCAGCTTAGGTCTGGGCACTGAAGCTTTCTTT. It yields the protein CASSLGLGTEAFF.